This T cell receptor (beta chain) was retrieved from a study of blood T cell repertoires in COVID-19 (TCRdb year 2020). Concerning the study at large: Samples covering the acute and convalescent phases of COVID-19 were provided by collaborators in the United States, Italy and Spain. The material from the prospective study consisted of cDNA or gDNA derived from T cells, B-cell-depleted T cells, or PBMCs. The dataset comprised deeply sampled blood TCRbeta repertoires from subjects exposed to, actively infected with, or recovered from COVID-19. The repertoires were released in a freely available public database intended as a resource for research on the immune response to SARS-CoV-2. Samples came from the ongoing ImmuneRACE study (first 160 participants) plus 1,254 subjects from 6 global collaborators. A de-identified subject ID, COVID-19 status, age in years and sex were almost always included in the sample metadata. Where HLA class I and class II types were available, the types were taken from metadata supplied by the sample provider, not from assay-based typing.

Turning to this clone: Its antigen remains undetermined. No base qualities exist here, and no much larger clone lies one base off it.

The junction carries 7 bases between V and J, which are trimmed by 2 bases and 5 bases respectively. The germline V gene gives CDR1 as KGHSH and CDR2 as LQKENI. From cysteine to phenylalanine, the CDR3 is 12 amino acids long. Only the CDR3 portion is preserved as DNA: 36 bases, with reading frame beginning at the first base. Enrolling through a virtual design, the prospective study's participants ranged in age from about 18 to 89 years and lived across around 25 United States geographic areas. In the prospective study, cohorts were assigned on the basis of participant-reported clinical history obtained from a screening survey and a study questionnaire. For ImmuneRACE Cohort 3, a participant was defined as recovered based on two consecutive negative NP/OP PCR tests, clearance by a healthcare professional, or resolution of symptoms. Each participant in the prospective study had whole blood, serum and a nasopharyngeal or oropharyngeal swab collected by mobile phlebotomists. Prospective study participants could optionally give additional blood draws and questionnaires over a roughly two-month period. Before DNA extraction, blood samples from the prospective study were shipped at room temperature or frozen.

Study-wide findings and limitations: How much clinical and demographic metadata was included differed by source and by participant, and the metadata was provided uncurated.

TCRbeta CDR3 regions were amplified from genomic DNA using the immunoSEQ Assay, a bias-controlled multiplex PCR. The study's processing was this. Within the assay, amplification of reference gene primers was used to estimate how many nucleated cells each sample contained. To quantify the absolute abundance of each unique TCRbeta CDR3 rearrangement, sequence reads were collapsed and filtered. Productive Simpson clonality was computed per sample as the square root of Simpson's diversity index over productive rearrangements. The immuneACCESS repertoire file appears here via TCRdb, limited to in-frame rearrangements. These files lack a portion of the clones; in checked studies, under half of the deficit traces to unresolved V genes, and the cause of the others is not known. That table gives V, J and clone size, and the DNA gave D and trimming. A total of 150,000 or so clones appear in this sample, more than 75% of them only once. Approximately 6.6% of the sample is taken by the ten largest.

The TCR was taken from a woman aged 50 to 65 who had recovered from COVID-19. The sequence links TRBV18 to TRBJ2-7; the D gene lacks a confident call. The sample taken for sequencing was PBMCs or T cells enriched from blood (not recorded which). The CDR3 reads as follows: CASSPGPNEQYF. In nucleotides, the sequence is TGTGCCAGCTCACCAGGGCCCAACGAGCAGTACTTC.